This T cell receptor beta chain was profiled in a study of cytomegalovirus exposure and HLA in healthy donors. PCR was performed using 60 Vbeta and 13 Jbeta primers. This table comes from immunoSEQ multiplex PCR, and its TCRdb copy is limited to in-frame clones, with some not included. Its table records about 130,000 clones. With 6 bases clipped from V and 2 bases from J, the junction kept 17 bases outside the gene matches. Germline assignment: CDR1 LNHDA and CDR2 SQIVND (reference sequence). The CDR3 is 19 residues long. The chain couples TRBV19 to TRBJ1-4, with 8 bases that match TRBD1. Sequencing was performed on PBMCs. This TCR derives from a woman aged 35 to 49 in good health and CMV-seronegative. The CDR3 region is CASRLYFRGRDPTNEKLFF. The CDR3 bases are TGTGCCAGTAGGCTATACTTCAGGGGGCGCGATCCCACTAATGAAAAACTGTTTTTT.